Sequencing of this TCR beta chain was carried out in a study of blood T cell repertoires in COVID-19. Across the whole study: Researchers got acute and convalescent COVID-19 samples from the United States, Italy and Spain. The cDNA or gDNA used as material had been derived from T cells, B-cell-depleted T cells, or PBMCs.

The V end lost 1 base, the J end lost 1 base, and 11 bases lay between the germline ends. This CDR3 is 16 amino acids long. The V gene's germline CDR1 is SGHTA and CDR2 FQGNSA. Data came from immunoSEQ multiplex PCR; TCRdb stores just in-frame clones and leaves some out. Of approximately 150,000 clones in the sample, 82% are singletons; the top ten hold about 8.4%. The chain links TRBV7-2 to TRBJ2-1; a weak D match, TRBD2 (5 bases). The origin of this receptor is a woman aged 70 to 79 with acute or convalescent COVID-19. The source material was peripheral blood. CDR3 nucleotide sequence: TGTGCCAGCAGCTTAGTACTAGACCTTTCCTACAATGAGCAGTTCTTC. This translates into CASSLVLDLSYNEQFF.